This T cell receptor beta chain was observed in a study of T-cell reconstitution after alpha-beta-depleted transplantation in children. General observations from the study: Surviving recipient T cells and intrathymic progenitors accounted for some patients' high TCRbeta diversity at day 60. Roughly two months post-transplant, alpha-beta T cells reportedly originated from several hundred graft clones that had expanded.

This clonotype was found a few times. Its antigen is undetermined. Germline CDR1 reads DFQATT; CDR2 reads SNEGSKA (reference sequence). V lost 8 bases, J lost 2 bases, and 5 bases stayed unmatched. The CDR3 length is 12 residues. A library of TCRbeta sequences, prepared with unique molecular identifiers, was generated. Each CDR3 protein is one row after TCRdb ran MiXCR on the PCR reads. The sample has some 260,000 distinct CDR3 sequences; 20% to 30% are singletons. The source was PBMCs, mostly from graft donor cells, collected 360 days after TCRalphabeta/CD19-depleted stem cell transplant. The chain combines TRBV20-1 with TRBJ1-1; 7 bases line up with TRBD1. This TCR derives from a female patient aged 2-9 years who had a stem cell transplant for congenital amegakaryocytic thrombocytopenia, so the T cells may come from the graft donor. The CDR3 DNA sequence: TGCAGTCCGACAGGGTATAACACTGAAGCTTTCTTT. Residues: CSPTGYNTEAFF.